These 21 T cell receptor beta chains came from one sample sequenced in a study of ipilimumab plus nivolumab after autologous stem cell transplantation. Sequencing was performed with immunoSEQ multiplex PCR; in TCRdb, only in-frame clones are kept and a portion is missing. This sample has about 22,000 clones, with 77% found just once. The sequenced sample was PBMCs, obtained in a trial of ipilimumab plus nivolumab as post-transplant consolidation. The receptors derive from a male donor with diffuse large B-cell lymphoma.

The chain is built from TRBV9 and TRBJ1-6, with TRBD1 identical over 8 bases. This CDR3 spans 16 amino acids. With V trimmed by 4 bases and J by 7 bases, 10 bases remained unmatched. The germline V gene encodes CDR1 SGDLS and CDR2 YYNGEE. The CDR3 is CASSIRTGLGNSPLHF. DNA for the CDR3: TGTGCCAGCAGCATACGGACAGGGCTGGGAAATTCACCCCTCCACTTT.

The chain employs TRBV28 and TRBJ1-1; 7 bases agree with TRBD1. There are 15 residues in the CDR3. Germline V gene sequence: CDR1 MDHEN, CDR2 SYDVKM. V dropped 6 bases and J dropped 1; count of bases not matched to a gene: 8. Here the CDR3 DNA reads TGTGCCAGCAGCCCATGGGGACAGACGAACACTGAAGCTTTCTTT. This translates into CASSPWGQTNTEAFF.

The chain couples TRBV27 to TRBJ2-1, with 10 bases lining up with TRBD1. The CDR3 contains 16 residues. The junction had 10 bases not matched to a gene; V was cut back by 6 bases and J by 5 bases. Germline V CDR1 and CDR2: MNHEY, SMNVEV (reference sequence). The CDR3, as DNA: TGTGCCAGCAGCCCCCCGGACAGGGGGGGAAACAATGAGCAGTTCTTC. It translates to CASSPPDRGGNNEQFF.

Concerning this clone: One end of the junction varies from germline; a read error may be responsible. The rearrangement links TRBV2 to TRBJ2-7; weak D call: TRBD1 (6 bases). The CDR3 loop spans 12 amino acids. Germline loops: CDR1 SNHLY, CDR2 FYNNEI. CDR3 bases: TGTGCCAGCAGTGAAGCGGTGGCAGGGGCGGACTTC. Translation: CASSEAVAGADF.

Concerning this clone itself: Compared with germline, one end of the junction differs, possibly owing to a read error. The same CDR3 also results from other DNA sequences found in this sample. The CDR3 nucleotides read TGCGCCAGCAGCTTGGTGGGCAGCTCTGGAGCCAACGTCCTGACTTTC. Protein sequence: CASSLVGSSGANVLTF. The V gene is TRBV5-1, the J gene TRBJ2-6; D is uncertain. CDR1 SGHRS and CDR2 YFSETQ come from the germline V gene. The CDR3 length is 16 residues.

The rearrangement joins TRBV5-1 to TRBJ1-5, with 7 bases identical to TRBD1. V was clipped by 0 bases and J by 6 bases; unmatched bases: 3. Germline V gene lookup returns CDR1 SGHRS and CDR2 YFSETQ. The CDR3 consists of 14 residues. This CDR3 reads CASSLAPGGQPQHF. The DNA for the CDR3 is TGCGCCAGCAGCTTGGCCCCAGGGGGTCAGCCCCAGCATTTT.

The chain combines TRBV5-1 with TRBJ2-7, with 10 nucleotides matching TRBD1. Trimming removed 2 bases from V and 0 bases from J; junction bases left unmatched: 8. The CDR3 extends over 17 amino acids. Per the germline V gene, CDR1 is SGHRS and CDR2 is YFSETQ. CDR3 sequence: CASSFQSGTGDSYEQYF. The CDR3 coding sequence is TGCGCCAGCAGCTTCCAATCCGGGACAGGGGACTCCTACGAGCAGTACTTC.

The chain joins TRBV5-1 to TRBJ2-3; D might be TRBD1 (6 bases). Trimming removed 4 bases from V and 3 bases from J, with 18 bases in between. Germline values: CDR1 SGHRS, CDR2 YFSETQ. The CDR3 is 16 residues long. The CDR3 nucleotides are TGCGCCAGCAGCCATGACGGGACAACGCCGACAGATACGCAGTATTTT. This codes for CASSHDGTTPTDTQYF.

This sequence joins TRBV28 and TRBJ1-1; D gene uncertain. This CDR3 is 14 amino acids long. Germline V CDR1 and CDR2: MDHEN, SYDVKM. Deletions cut 5 bases from V and 5 bases from J, with 15 bases between. The CDR3 nucleotides read TGTGCCAGCAGTGCCCCCCAGGACCTAACTGAAGCTTTCTTT. Translation: CASSAPQDLTEAFF.

The genes are TRBV28 and TRBJ2-3, with TRBD2 as a possible D gene (7 bases). Germline V CDR1 and CDR2: MDHEN, SYDVKM. The V end lost 6 bases, the J end lost 2 bases, and 12 bases lay between the germline ends. This CDR3 has 14 amino acids. The CDR3 sequence: CASSSGGPTDTQYF. Written as DNA, the CDR3 is TGTGCCAGCAGCTCCGGGGGGCCCACAGATACGCAGTATTTT.

The chain carries TRBV5-4 and TRBJ2-7, with TRBD1 matching 8 bases. Trimming at V came to 4 bases and at J to 2 bases, leaving 8 bases not matched to a gene. Germline lookup yields CDR1 SGHNT and CDR2 YYREEE (reference sequence). The CDR3 has 15 residues. The CDR3: CASSQDQGAPYEQYF. The CDR3 nucleotides read TGTGCCAGCAGCCAAGATCAGGGGGCCCCCTACGAGCAGTACTTC.

The chain is built from TRBV28 and TRBJ2-3; either TRBD1 or TRBD2 may fit D (5 bases each). CDR1 is MDHEN, CDR2 SYDVKM, per germline. V was cut by 6 bases and J by 8 bases, with 12 bases left in between. The CDR3 is 12 residues long. The CDR3 sequence: CASSRVGSTQYF. Here the CDR3 DNA reads TGTGCCAGCAGCAGGGTTGGGAGTACGCAGTATTTT.

The chain recombines TRBV30 with TRBJ1-1; 8 positions agree with TRBD1. Germline lookup yields CDR1 GTSNPN and CDR2 SVGIG (reference sequence). The CDR3 is 13 amino acids. The junction had 6 bases not matched to a gene; V was cut back by 4 bases and J by 5 bases. The CDR3 bases are TGTGCCTGGAAACCGGACAGGGCTACTGAAGCTTTCTTT. Translated, it gives CAWKPDRATEAFF.

This clone turned up a few times. The rearrangement joins TRBV5-1 to TRBJ1-3; D call uncertain. Germline V gene sequence: CDR1 SGHRS, CDR2 YFSETQ. The V gene lost 0 bases and the J gene lost 3 bases, with 7 bases spanning the gap. The CDR3 runs 14 residues. CDR3 DNA: TGCGCCAGCAGCTTGGGACCCGTTGGAAACACCATATATTTT. Protein: CASSLGPVGNTIYF.

The chain carries TRBV2 and TRBJ2-1, with TRBD1 matching 9 bases. CDR1 SNHLY and CDR2 FYNNEI come from the germline V gene. V shed 8 bases, J shed 0 bases, and the junction held 20 bases outside the gene matches. This CDR3 contains 20 residues. In DNA, the CDR3 is TGTGCCAGCGCCTCCCGCCGGACAGGGGCCTTATTGAGCTCCTACAATGAGCAGTTCTTC. It is translated as CASASRRTGALLSSYNEQFF. The whole variable domain, remainder taken from reference TRBV2 and TRBJ2-1, is EPEVTQTPSHQVTQMGQEVILRCVPISNHLYFYWYRQILGQKVEFLVSFYNNEISEKSEIFDDQFSVERPDGSNFTLKIRSTKLEDSAMYFCASASRRTGALLSSYNEQFFGPGTRLTVL.

This rearrangement joins TRBV7-9 to TRBJ2-7; D is perhaps TRBD1 or TRBD2 (5 bases each). V lost 5 bases and J lost 5, with 16 bases in between. The CDR3 has 14 residues. The germline CDR1 and CDR2 sequences are SEHNR and FQNEAQ (reference sequence). The CDR3 coding sequence is TGTGCCAGCAGCCCATCAGGGAGATTCCACGAGCAGTACTTC. Protein sequence: CASSPSGRFHEQYF.

This rearrangement joins TRBV19 to TRBJ1-5, with D possibly TRBD1 on 6 matching bases. From germline, CDR1 is LNHDA and CDR2 SQIVND (reference sequence). Between the trimmed V and J ends, which lost 2 bases and 6 bases, there was a span of 17 bases. This CDR3 has 16 residues. CDR3 nucleotide sequence: TGTGCCAGTAGTATACCCGGGACATTCGTGGGTCAGCCCCAGCATTTT. Its protein product is CASSIPGTFVGQPQHF.

The genes are TRBV5-4 and TRBJ2-3; no clear D gene. The germline V gene has CDR1 SGHNT and CDR2 YYREEE (reference sequence). CDR3 size: 13 residues. V gave up 4 bases and J gave up 1 base, with 7 bases separating them. CDR3 protein: CASSRQGTDTQYF. The DNA of the CDR3 is TGTGCCAGCAGCCGCCAAGGCACAGATACGCAGTATTTT.

This chain connects TRBV27 to TRBJ2-1, with 9 nucleotides matching TRBD2. Germline assignment: CDR1 MNHEY and CDR2 SMNVEV (reference sequence). CDR3 length equals 19 residues. V lost 6 bases and J lost 0; bases outside the gene matches: 15. CDR3 in amino acids: CASRGGWLAGPPSYNEQFF. DNA of the CDR3: TGTGCCAGCAGGGGGGGTTGGCTAGCGGGGCCCCCCTCCTACAATGAGCAGTTCTTC.

The chain carries TRBV2 and TRBJ1-2; a weak D match, TRBD1 (5 bases). V was clipped by 11 bases and J by 1 base, with 14 bases between them. The CDR3 consists of 13 residues. Germline loops: CDR1 SNHLY, CDR2 FYNNEI. CDR3 nucleotides: TGTGCCGGGTCAGGGTTATTTAACTATGGCTACACCTTC. Amino acid sequence: CAGSGLFNYGYTF.

The gene calls are TRBV27 and TRBJ2-7; 11 positions agree with TRBD2. In germline, CDR1 is MNHEY, CDR2 SMNVEV (reference sequence). V dropped 3 bases and J dropped 4; count of bases not matched to a gene: 11. This CDR3 has 17 residues. CDR3 sequence (DNA): TGTGCCAGCAGTTTCGCCGGGACTAGCGGTTTACCATACGAGCAGTACTTC. Its translation: CASSFAGTSGLPYEQYF.